This TCR beta chain was obtained from a study of beta chain features in type 1 diabetes. The study's findings and limits: Reduced insertions and increased deletions marked VDJ junctions in type 1 diabetes patients. Highly expressing activated T cells could be over-counted with a cDNA template. Moderately but significantly shorter TCRB CDR3s were found in Type 1 diabetes patients in all four CD4+ subsets.

Sequencing targeted expressed TCRB transcripts, as all isolated RNA had been reverse transcribed. Only in-frame clones appear in the TCRdb table, and some are missing; sequencing was by immunoSEQ multiplex PCR. The data show 390,000 or so clones, about 14% seen once. This clone was seen a handful of times. The antigen is not known. Other DNA sequences within the sample encode an identical CDR3. Trimming pared 1 base from V and 2 bases from J, leaving 7 bases between. The CDR3 loop spans 14 amino acids. The germline gives CDR1 SGHRS, CDR2 YFSETQ. The rearrangement uses TRBV5-1 and TRBJ2-1; D may be TRBD1 or TRBD2 (5 bases each). This clonotype was sampled from a man aged 25 to 40 in good health. Input material: naive CD4+ T cells from blood. The CDR3, as DNA: TGCGCCAGCAGCTTGAGGGGACCCTACAATGAGCAGTTCTTC. It yields the protein CASSLRGPYNEQFF.